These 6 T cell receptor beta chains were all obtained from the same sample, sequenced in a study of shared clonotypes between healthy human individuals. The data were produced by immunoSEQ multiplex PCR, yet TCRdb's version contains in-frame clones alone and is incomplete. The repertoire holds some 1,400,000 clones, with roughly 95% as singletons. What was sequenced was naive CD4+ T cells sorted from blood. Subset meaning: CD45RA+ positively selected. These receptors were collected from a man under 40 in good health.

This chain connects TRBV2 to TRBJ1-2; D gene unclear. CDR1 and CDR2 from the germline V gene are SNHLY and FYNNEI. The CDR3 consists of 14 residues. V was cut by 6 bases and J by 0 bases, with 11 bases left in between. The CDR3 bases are TGTGCCAGCAGGTCCGGGTCTGCTAACTATGGCTACACCTTC. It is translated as CASRSGSANYGYTF.

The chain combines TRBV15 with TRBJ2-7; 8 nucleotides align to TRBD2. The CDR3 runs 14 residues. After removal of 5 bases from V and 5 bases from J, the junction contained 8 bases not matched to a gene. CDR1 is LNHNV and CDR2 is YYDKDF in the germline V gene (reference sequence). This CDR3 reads CATSGAGVSNEQYF. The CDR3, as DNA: TGTGCCACCAGCGGAGCGGGAGTGTCTAACGAGCAGTACTTC.

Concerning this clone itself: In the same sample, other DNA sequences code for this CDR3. In DNA form, the CDR3 reads TGCAGCGTTGTCAGGGGTTTAAACACTGAAGCTTTCTTT. This sequence encodes CSVVRGLNTEAFF. The genes are TRBV29-1 and TRBJ1-1; D possibly corresponds to TRBD1 (6 bases). The CDR3 contains 13 residues. Deletions cut 4 bases from V and 2 bases from J, with 11 bases between. Germline values: CDR1 SQVTM, CDR2 ANQGSEA.

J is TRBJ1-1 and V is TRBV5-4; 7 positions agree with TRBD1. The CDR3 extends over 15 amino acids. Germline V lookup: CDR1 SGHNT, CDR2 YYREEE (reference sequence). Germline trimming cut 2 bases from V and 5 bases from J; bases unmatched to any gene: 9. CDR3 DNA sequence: TGTGCCAGCAGCTTCGTAGACAGGGAGGGAACTGAAGCTTTCTTT. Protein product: CASSFVDREGTEAFF.

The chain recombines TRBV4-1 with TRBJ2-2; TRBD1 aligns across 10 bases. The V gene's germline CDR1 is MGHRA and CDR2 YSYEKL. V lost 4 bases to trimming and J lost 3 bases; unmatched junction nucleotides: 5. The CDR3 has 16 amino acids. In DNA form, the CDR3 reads TGCGCCAGCAGCCCGGCCGGGACAGGGGACACCGGGGAGCTGTTTTTT. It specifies CASSPAGTGDTGELFF.

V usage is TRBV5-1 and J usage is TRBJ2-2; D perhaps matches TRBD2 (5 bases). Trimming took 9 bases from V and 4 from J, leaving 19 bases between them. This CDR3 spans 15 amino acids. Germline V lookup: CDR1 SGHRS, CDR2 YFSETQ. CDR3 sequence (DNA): TGCGCCACCTCTGTTGGTAGCGTGGGCACCGGGGAGCTGTTTTTT. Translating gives CATSVGSVGTGELFF. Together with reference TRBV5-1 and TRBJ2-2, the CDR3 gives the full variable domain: KAGVTQTPRYLIKTRGQQVTLSCSPISGHRSVSWYQQTPGQGLQFLFEYFSETQRNKGNFPGRFSGRQFSNSRSEMNVSTLELGDSALYLCATSVGSVGTGELFFGEGSRLTVL.